One and the same sample provided the 25 T cell receptor beta chains below, sequenced in a study of T cell repertoires in cytomegalovirus infection. Antigens of these TCRs are unknown. TCRdb analysed the reads with MiXCR anew, one entry per CDR3 protein. Of over 55,000 distinct CDR3 sequences in the sample, about 19% are singletons; the top ten hold about 69%. Sequencing was performed on CD8+ T cells from cultured PBMCs, taken from culture after CMV antigen stimulation. These receptors all stem from a human donor in good health (CMV status not recorded). Some clones in this sample may be carry-over from other donors' samples.

This clonotype was seen only a few times. The chain employs TRBV5-1 and TRBJ2-2, with D possibly TRBD2 on 6 matching bases. CDR1 SGHRS and CDR2 YFSETQ come from the germline V gene. The CDR3 is 16 residues long. The V end was cut by 4 bases, the J end by 5 bases, with 18 bases between. CDR3: CASSVNLATGTGELFF. The CDR3 bases are TGCGCCAGCAGCGTAAATCTAGCGACGGGGACCGGGGAGCTGTTTTTT.

This chain uses TRBV4-1 with TRBJ2-4; possibly TRBD1 or TRBD2 for D (5 bases each). The V end was cut by 0 bases, the J end by 0 bases, with 18 bases between. Germline loops: CDR1 MGHRA, CDR2 YSYEKL. The CDR3 sequence is 19 residues long. CDR3 in amino acids: CASSQELWDVNLAKNIQYF. CDR3 coding DNA: TGCGCCAGCAGCCAAGAGTTATGGGACGTAAATCTAGCCAAAAACATTCAGTACTTC.

This clonotype has only a few counts. The chain links TRBV7-9 to TRBJ1-1; D remains unclear. Trimming took 2 bases from V and 1 from J, leaving 11 bases between them. This CDR3 spans 15 amino acids. CDR1 and CDR2 (germline): SEHNR, FQNEAQ (reference sequence). The CDR3 sequence is CASSLRGRRNTEAFF. The DNA of the CDR3 is TGTGCCAGCAGCTTAAGAGGACGGAGGAACACTGAAGCTTTCTTT.

This clonotype showed up just a few times. The chain links TRBV7-6 to TRBJ2-7; a possible D gene is TRBD2 (6 bases). CDR3 length: 13 amino acids. CDR1 SGHVS and CDR2 FNYEAQ come from the germline V gene. Deletions cut 5 bases from V and 7 bases from J, with 15 bases between. The CDR3 DNA reads TGTGCCAGCAGCCACAGTTCGGGAGTGGAGCAGTACTTC. Protein sequence: CASSHSSGVEQYF. The whole variable domain, remainder taken from reference TRBV7-6 and TRBJ2-7, is GAGVSQSPRYKVTKRGQDVALRCDPISGHVSLYWYRQALGQGPEFLTYFNYEAQQDKSGLPNDRFSAERPEGSISTLTIQRTEQRDSAMYRCASSHSSGVEQYFGPGTRLTVT.

This chain joins TRBV11-2 and TRBJ2-7; 10 nucleotides match TRBD2. The CDR3 length is 16 residues. V lost 3 bases to trimming and J lost 5 bases; unmatched junction nucleotides: 10. CDR1 SGHAT and CDR2 FQNNGV come from the germline V gene. DNA for the CDR3: TGTGCCAGCAGCTTCCTACTAGCGGGGAACGGGGACGAGCAGTACTTC. This translates into CASSFLLAGNGDEQYF.

V gene TRBV7-6 combines with J gene TRBJ1-1; no definite D call. Per the germline V gene, CDR1 is SGHVS and CDR2 is FNYEAQ. The CDR3 extends over 14 amino acids. V lost 5 bases and J 2 bases, leaving 12 bases between the germline ends. The DNA for the CDR3 is TGTGCCAGCAGCCTTACCTACAGAAACACTGAAGCTTTCTTT. Encoded protein: CASSLTYRNTEAFF.

The genes are TRBV6-5 and TRBJ2-1; D is possibly TRBD1 (5 bases). The CDR3 sequence is 13 residues long. Germline CDR1 MNHEY, CDR2 SVGAGI. V was clipped by 6 bases and J by 2 bases, with 8 bases between them. The CDR3 protein is CASRGRAYNEQFF. DNA of the CDR3: TGTGCCAGCAGGGGCAGGGCCTACAATGAGCAGTTCTTC.

The chain combines TRBV12-3 or TRBV12-4 with TRBJ1-1; D not certain. CDR3 length equals 12 residues. Trimming removed 7 bases from V and 5 bases from J, with 11 bases in between. DNA for the CDR3: TGTGCCAGCACCGCGACTGGAACTGAAGCTTTCTTT. Protein sequence: CASTATGTEAFF.

The genes are TRBV7-2 and TRBJ1-4, with D possibly TRBD1 on 5 matching bases. CDR1 SGHTA and CDR2 FQGNSA come from the germline V gene. V gave up 5 bases and J gave up 1 base, with 14 bases separating them. The CDR3 sequence is 16 residues long. CDR3 in DNA: TGTGCCAGCAGCATCAGGGTCGGCGGAACTAATGAAAAACTGTTTTTT. It translates to CASSIRVGGTNEKLFF.

This clonotype was picked up a small number of times. V gene TRBV7-2 combines with J gene TRBJ2-3; no clear D gene. Germline values: CDR1 SGHTA, CDR2 FQGNSA. The CDR3 runs to 17 residues. With 0 bases removed from V and 1 base from J, the gap between germline ends came to 14 bases. CDR3 protein: CASSLAFPPRRTDTQYF. The CDR3 DNA follows: TGTGCCAGCAGCTTAGCGTTTCCCCCACGGCGCACAGATACGCAGTATTTT.

The chain uses TRBV6-1 and TRBJ2-1, with D possibly TRBD1 on 5 matching bases. This CDR3 has 16 residues. V dropped 6 bases and J dropped 1 base, with 16 bases sitting between them. Looked up from germline, CDR1 is MNHNS and CDR2 is SASEGT. The chain's CDR3 is CASRGFQGRSYNEQFF. DNA of the CDR3: TGTGCCAGCAGAGGCTTCCAGGGCAGGTCCTACAATGAGCAGTTCTTC.

This clonotype has more than one count but fewer than ten. The genes are TRBV7-2 and TRBJ2-7; D uncertain. Trimming shortened V by 2 bases and J by 8 bases, and 13 bases separated the two germline ends. The CDR3 length is 13 residues. Per germline, CDR1 SGHTA and CDR2 FQGNSA. This chain's CDR3 is CASSLSDGLKQYF. The DNA of the CDR3 is TGTGCCAGCAGCTTATCGGACGGTTTGAAGCAGTACTTC.

This clonotype was detected only a few times. This sequence joins TRBV7-8 and TRBJ2-5, with a tentative D call TRBD1 (5 bases). V was pared by 5 bases and J by 0 bases, with 10 bases between. The germline CDR1 and CDR2 sequences are SGHVS and FQNEAQ. The CDR3 sequence is 14 residues long. In DNA form, the CDR3 reads TGTGCCAGCAGCCCTGGGGCGTACCAAGAGACCCAGTACTTC. Its protein is CASSPGAYQETQYF.

The CDR3 DNA sequence: TGTGCCAGTAGTACCCGCGGGGCGCCTCCCTACAATGAGCAGTTCTTC. Amino acids: CASSTRGAPPYNEQFF. The chain combines TRBV19 with TRBJ2-1; D possibly corresponds to TRBD2 (6 bases). The V end lost 4 bases, the J end lost 2 bases, and 15 bases lay between the germline ends. Germline assignment: CDR1 LNHDA and CDR2 SQIVND (reference sequence). The CDR3 totals 16 residues.

This clonotype occurred a few times. The chain couples TRBV18 to TRBJ2-2; D gene uncertain. CDR3 length equals 13 residues. V lost 3 bases and J lost 6, with 8 bases in between. Looked up from germline, CDR1 is KGHSH and CDR2 is LQKENI. The CDR3 is CASSPLDPGELFF. As DNA, the CDR3 is TGTGCCAGCTCACCTTTGGACCCCGGGGAGCTGTTTTTT.

The chain employs TRBV10-3 and TRBJ2-3, with D maybe TRBD2 (7 bases). There are 17 residues in the CDR3. CDR1 is ENHRY and CDR2 is SYGVKD in the germline V gene. Trimming removed 0 bases from V and 2 bases from J, with 15 bases in between. The CDR3 region has the DNA TGTGCCATCAGTGAGTCGAAAGGGGGGGGCGTCACAGATACGCAGTATTTT. This sequence encodes CAISESKGGGVTDTQYF.

The rearrangement links TRBV4-3 to TRBJ1-6, with 10 bases fitting TRBD1. The V gene end was trimmed by 6 bases and the J gene end by 7 bases; junction bases not matched to a gene: 12. The CDR3 has 17 amino acids. Germline assignment: CDR1 LGHNA and CDR2 YSLEER. The CDR3 is CASSQFSPGQGNSPLHF. The CDR3 region has the DNA TGCGCCAGCAGTCAGTTCTCCCCGGGACAGGGGAATTCACCCCTCCACTTT.

This clonotype was seen a handful of times. The rearrangement links TRBV28 to TRBJ2-3; 10 nucleotides line up with TRBD1. Germline V gene sequence: CDR1 MDHEN, CDR2 SYDVKM. The CDR3 contains 15 residues. Trimming at V came to 6 bases and at J to 4 bases, leaving 7 bases not matched to a gene. Here the CDR3 DNA reads TGTGCCAGCAGATTAGCCGGGACAGGGGCAGATACGCAGTATTTT. Translating gives CASRLAGTGADTQYF. Using reference TRBV28 and TRBJ2-3 for the parts outside the CDR3, the full variable domain is DVKVTQSSRYLVKRTGEKVFLECVQDMDHENMFWYRQDPGLGLRLIYFSYDVKMKEKGDIPEGYSVSREKKERFSLILESASTNQTSMYLCASRLAGTGADTQYFGPGTRLTVL.

This clonotype has just a few counts. This rearrangement joins TRBV19 to TRBJ2-3; D is ambiguous. V was pared by 6 bases and J by 4 bases, with 17 bases between. The CDR3 is 15 residues long. Germline CDR1 LNHDA, CDR2 SQIVND (reference sequence). The CDR3 is CASSLQRSDADTQYF. The CDR3 coding sequence is TGTGCCAGTAGCTTACAGAGGAGTGACGCAGATACGCAGTATTTT.

The CDR3 sequence: CASSSPLDGGAGGELFF. The CDR3 DNA reads TGTGCCAGCAGCTCACCTCTTGACGGGGGGGCCGGCGGGGAGCTGTTTTTT. This chain joins TRBV7-9 and TRBJ2-2; 8 bases line up with TRBD2. Trimming removed 4 bases from V and 7 bases from J; junction bases left unmatched: 14. Germline lookup yields CDR1 SEHNR and CDR2 FQNEAQ (reference sequence). This CDR3 is 17 amino acids long.

This clonotype was seen only a few times. The genes are TRBV7-2 and TRBJ1-2; TRBD1 is a possible D gene (6 bases). The CDR3 contains 15 residues. Germline V gene data show CDR1 as SGHTA and CDR2 as FQGNSA. Trimming took 4 bases from V and 4 from J, leaving 16 bases between them. The CDR3: CASSSREGGAYGYTF. CDR3 DNA: TGTGCCAGCAGCTCGAGGGAGGGGGGTGCCTATGGCTACACCTTC.

The chain is built from TRBV7-6 and TRBJ2-1; 9 bases map to TRBD1. CDR1 is SGHVS, CDR2 FNYEAQ, per germline. The trim removed 0 bases at V and 2 bases at J, leaving 2 bases unmatched. This CDR3 contains 16 residues. CDR3 amino acids: CASSLARQGAYNEQFF. In DNA form, the CDR3 reads TGTGCCAGCAGCTTAGCCCGACAGGGGGCCTACAATGAGCAGTTCTTC.

The sample holds a few counts of this clonotype. The V and J genes are TRBV7-6 and TRBJ1-1; perhaps TRBD1 as D (6 bases). CDR3 length: 17 residues. The V gene lost 5 bases and the J gene lost 0 bases, with 19 bases spanning the gap. CDR1 is SGHVS and CDR2 is FNYEAQ in the germline V gene. In DNA, the CDR3 is TGTGCCAGCAGCCCGAGGGGGAAGGGCCAAATGAACACTGAAGCTTTCTTT. Translated, it gives CASSPRGKGQMNTEAFF.

Of note for this clonotype: This CDR3 fails to terminate in the conserved phenylalanine or tryptophan, so it likely reflects a read error. The rearrangement uses TRBV11-1 and TRBJ2-5; 14 bases are a match to TRBD2. The J segment lost 3 bases and the V segment lost 2 bases, leaving 2 bases of the junction unmatched. The CDR3 spans 16 residues. Germline V gene data show CDR1 as SGHAT and CDR2 as FQDESV (reference sequence). The CDR3 nucleotides are TGTGCCAGCAGCTTAATGGGACTAGCGGGGGAAGAGACCCAGTACTTA. Translating gives CASSLMGLAGEETQYL.

This chain connects TRBV7-6 to TRBJ2-7; the D gene is possibly TRBD2 (5 bases). The CDR3 sequence is 13 residues long. V shed 3 bases and J shed 3 bases, with 9 bases lying between them. CDR1 and CDR2 (germline): SGHVS, FNYEAQ. The CDR3 DNA reads as TGTGCCAGCAGCTTTTCTGAGGGCTACGAGCAGTACTTC. Residues: CASSFSEGYEQYF.